The entry that follows covers one T cell receptor beta chain sequence. The antigen is undetermined. This PCR relied on a set of 60 Vbeta primers and 13 Jbeta primers. Sequencing used immunoSEQ multiplex PCR; TCRdb keeps in-frame clones, though not all of them. The table shows about 150,000 clones, with roughly 85% occurring only once. The data were obtained in a study of cytomegalovirus exposure and HLA in healthy donors. General study results and limits: A missense variant in DCLRE1C was later tied to TCR beta V- and J-gene trimming. In a later analysis, DRB1 alleles had the most associated TCRs; HLA-C alleles the fewest.

Sequenced sample: PBMCs. The sequence came from a woman in her thirties in good health and CMV-seronegative.

The CDR3 DNA sequence: TGTGCCAGCAGTGGGGGACAGGGGGTTTCACCCCTCCACTTT. Residues: CASSGGQGVSPLHF. V gene TRBV27 combines with J gene TRBJ1-6; 11 bases align to TRBD1. The CDR3 is made up of 14 amino acids. The germline V gene has CDR1 MNHEY and CDR2 SMNVEV (reference sequence). Losses at the gene ends were 5 bases for V and 9 bases for J; bases not matched to a gene: 3.